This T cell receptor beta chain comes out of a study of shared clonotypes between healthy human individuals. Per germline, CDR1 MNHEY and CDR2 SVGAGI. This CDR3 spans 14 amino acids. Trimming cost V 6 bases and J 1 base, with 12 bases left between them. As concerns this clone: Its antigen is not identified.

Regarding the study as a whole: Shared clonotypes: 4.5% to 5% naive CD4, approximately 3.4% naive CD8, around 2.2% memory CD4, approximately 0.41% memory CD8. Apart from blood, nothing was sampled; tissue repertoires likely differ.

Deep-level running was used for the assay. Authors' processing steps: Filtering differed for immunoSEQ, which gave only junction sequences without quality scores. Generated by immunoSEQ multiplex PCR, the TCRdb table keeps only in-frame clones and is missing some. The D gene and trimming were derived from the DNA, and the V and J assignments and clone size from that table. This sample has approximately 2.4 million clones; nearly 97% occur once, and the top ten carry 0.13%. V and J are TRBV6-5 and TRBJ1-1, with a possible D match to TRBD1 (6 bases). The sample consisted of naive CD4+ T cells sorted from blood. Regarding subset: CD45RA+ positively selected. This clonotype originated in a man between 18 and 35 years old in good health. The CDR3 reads CASRIGQQNTEAFF. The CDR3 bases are TGTGCCAGCAGAATCGGACAGCAGAACACTGAAGCTTTCTTT.